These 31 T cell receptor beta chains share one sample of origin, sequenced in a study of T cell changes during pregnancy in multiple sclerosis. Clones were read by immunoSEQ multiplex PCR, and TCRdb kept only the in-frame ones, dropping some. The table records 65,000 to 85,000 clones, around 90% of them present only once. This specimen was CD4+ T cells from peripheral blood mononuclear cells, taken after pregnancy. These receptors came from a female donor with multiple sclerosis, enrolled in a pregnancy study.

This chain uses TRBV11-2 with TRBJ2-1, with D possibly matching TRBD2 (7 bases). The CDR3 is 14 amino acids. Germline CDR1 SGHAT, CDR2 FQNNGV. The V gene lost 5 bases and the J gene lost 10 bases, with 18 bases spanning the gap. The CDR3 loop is CASSPRGRGLEQFF. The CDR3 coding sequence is TGTGCCAGCAGCCCGCGGGGGCGGGGACTAGAGCAGTTCTTC.

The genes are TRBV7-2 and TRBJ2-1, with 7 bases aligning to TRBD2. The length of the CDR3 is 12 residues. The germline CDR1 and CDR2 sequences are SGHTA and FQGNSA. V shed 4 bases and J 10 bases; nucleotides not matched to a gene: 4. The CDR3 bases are TGTGCCAGCAGCTCCCGGGGGGAAGAGCAGTTCTTC. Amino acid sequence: CASSSRGEEQFF.

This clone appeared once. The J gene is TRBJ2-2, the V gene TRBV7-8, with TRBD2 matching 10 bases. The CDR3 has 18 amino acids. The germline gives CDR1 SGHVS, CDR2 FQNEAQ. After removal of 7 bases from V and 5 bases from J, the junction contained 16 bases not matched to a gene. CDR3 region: CASTSIESGGARTGELFF. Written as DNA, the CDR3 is TGTGCCAGCACTTCCATTGAAAGCGGGGGGGCCCGAACCGGGGAGCTGTTTTTT.

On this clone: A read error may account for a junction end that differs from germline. The CDR3 sequence is CASSSILQVSAFHF. The CDR3 DNA is TGTGCCAGCAGTTCGATTTTACAGGTCTCCGCCTTCCACTTC. The V and J genes are TRBV28 and TRBJ1-2, with TRBD1 as a possible D gene (5 bases). This CDR3 contains 14 residues. CDR1 MDHEN and CDR2 SYDVKM come from the germline V gene.

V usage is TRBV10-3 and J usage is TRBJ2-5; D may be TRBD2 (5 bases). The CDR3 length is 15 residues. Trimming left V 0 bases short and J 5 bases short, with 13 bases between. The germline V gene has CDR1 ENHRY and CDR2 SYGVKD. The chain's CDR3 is CAISESWPPGETQYF. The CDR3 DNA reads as TGTGCCATCAGTGAGTCGTGGCCCCCGGGGGAGACCCAGTACTTC.

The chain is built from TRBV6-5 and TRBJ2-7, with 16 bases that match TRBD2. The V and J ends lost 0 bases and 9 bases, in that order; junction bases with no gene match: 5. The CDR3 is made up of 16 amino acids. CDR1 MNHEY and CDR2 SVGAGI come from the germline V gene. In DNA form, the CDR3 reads TGTGCCAGCAGTTACTCGGGACTAGCGGGAGGGGCAGTGCAGTACTTC. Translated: CASSYSGLAGGAVQYF.

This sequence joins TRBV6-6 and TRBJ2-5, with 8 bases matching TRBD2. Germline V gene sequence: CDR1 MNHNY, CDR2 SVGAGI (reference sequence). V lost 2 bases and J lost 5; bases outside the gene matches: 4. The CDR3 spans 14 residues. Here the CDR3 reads CASSYAREGETQYF. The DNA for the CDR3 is TGTGCCAGCAGTTACGCCCGGGAGGGTGAGACCCAGTACTTC.

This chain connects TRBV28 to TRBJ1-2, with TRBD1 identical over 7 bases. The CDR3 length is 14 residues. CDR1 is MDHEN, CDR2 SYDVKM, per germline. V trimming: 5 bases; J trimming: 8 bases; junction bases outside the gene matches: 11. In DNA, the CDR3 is TGTGCCAGCAGTCCCGCCCAGACAGGGCACGGCTACACCTTC. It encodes CASSPAQTGHGYTF.

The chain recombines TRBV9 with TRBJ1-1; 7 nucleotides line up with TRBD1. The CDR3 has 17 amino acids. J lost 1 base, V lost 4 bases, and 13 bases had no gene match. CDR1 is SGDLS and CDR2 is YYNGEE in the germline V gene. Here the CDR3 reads CASSHRTGSPSNTEAFF. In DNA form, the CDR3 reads TGTGCCAGCAGCCATCGGACAGGCTCTCCATCGAACACTGAAGCTTTCTTT.

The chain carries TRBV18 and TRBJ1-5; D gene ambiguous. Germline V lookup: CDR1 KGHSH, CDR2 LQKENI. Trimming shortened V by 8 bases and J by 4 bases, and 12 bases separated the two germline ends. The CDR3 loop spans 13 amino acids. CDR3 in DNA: TGTGCCAGCCGCGATGGTTTAAATCAGCCCCAGCATTTT. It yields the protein CASRDGLNQPQHF.

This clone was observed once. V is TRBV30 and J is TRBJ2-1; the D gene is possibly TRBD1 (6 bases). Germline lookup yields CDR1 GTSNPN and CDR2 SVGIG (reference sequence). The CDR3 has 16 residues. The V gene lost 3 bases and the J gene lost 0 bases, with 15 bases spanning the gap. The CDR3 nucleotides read TGTGCCTGGAGCGCCAATGTAGGGGGCTCCTACAATGAGCAGTTCTTC. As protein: CAWSANVGGSYNEQFF.

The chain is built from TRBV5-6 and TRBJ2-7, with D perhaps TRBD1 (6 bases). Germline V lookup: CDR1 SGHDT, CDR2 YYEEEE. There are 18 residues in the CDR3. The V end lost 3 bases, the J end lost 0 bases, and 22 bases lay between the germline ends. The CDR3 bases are TGTGCCAGCAGCTGGTTGGGGGCCTCTTTGACAAGCTCCTACGAGCAGTACTTC. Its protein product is CASSWLGASLTSSYEQYF.

The CDR3 coding sequence is TGTGCCAGCAGTCCACTAGCGGGGAGGCACGAGCAGTACTTC. It translates to CASSPLAGRHEQYF. The rearrangement links TRBV2 to TRBJ2-7; TRBD2 matches 10 bases. The CDR3 spans 14 residues. CDR1 is SNHLY, CDR2 FYNNEI, per germline. The trim removed 5 bases at V and 5 bases at J, leaving 6 bases unmatched.

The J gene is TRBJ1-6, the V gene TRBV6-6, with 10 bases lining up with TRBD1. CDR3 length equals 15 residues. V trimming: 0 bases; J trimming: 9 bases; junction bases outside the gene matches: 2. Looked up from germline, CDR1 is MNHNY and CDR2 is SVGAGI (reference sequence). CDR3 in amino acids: CASSYSDRGRSPLHF. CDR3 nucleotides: TGTGCCAGCAGTTACTCAGACAGGGGGCGTTCACCCCTCCACTTT.

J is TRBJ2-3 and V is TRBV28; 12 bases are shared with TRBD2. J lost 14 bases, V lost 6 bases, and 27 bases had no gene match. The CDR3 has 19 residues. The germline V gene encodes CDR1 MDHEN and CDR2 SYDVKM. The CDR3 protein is CASSFTSGRFRGALRTRYF. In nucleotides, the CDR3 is TGTGCCAGCAGCTTTACTAGCGGGAGGTTTCGGGGGGCCCTAAGGACGAGGTATTTT.

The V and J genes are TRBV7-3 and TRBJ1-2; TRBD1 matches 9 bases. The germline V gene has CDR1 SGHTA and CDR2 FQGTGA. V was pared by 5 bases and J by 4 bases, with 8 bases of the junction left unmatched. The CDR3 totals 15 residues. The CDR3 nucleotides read TGTGCCAGCAGCCCCCACAGGGGGCTAAGCTATGGCTACACCTTC. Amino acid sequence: CASSPHRGLSYGYTF.

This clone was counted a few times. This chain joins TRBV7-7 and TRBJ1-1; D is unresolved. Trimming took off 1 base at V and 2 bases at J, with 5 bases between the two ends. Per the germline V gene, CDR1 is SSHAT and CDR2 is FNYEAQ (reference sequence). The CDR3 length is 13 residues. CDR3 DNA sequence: TGTGCCAGCAGCTTAGACAGAAACACTGAAGCTTTCTTT. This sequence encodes CASSLDRNTEAFF.

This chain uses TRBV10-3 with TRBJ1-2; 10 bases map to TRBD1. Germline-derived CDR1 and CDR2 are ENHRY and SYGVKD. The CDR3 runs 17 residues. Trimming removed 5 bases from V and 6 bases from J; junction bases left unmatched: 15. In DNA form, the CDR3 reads TGTGCCATCAGTCCTTTTCGGGACAGGGGACAAGCGGATGGCTACACCTTC. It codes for CAISPFRDRGQADGYTF.

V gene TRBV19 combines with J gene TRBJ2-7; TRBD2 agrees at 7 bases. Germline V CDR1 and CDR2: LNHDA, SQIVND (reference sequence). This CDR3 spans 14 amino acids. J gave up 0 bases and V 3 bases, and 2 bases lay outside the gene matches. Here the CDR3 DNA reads TGTGCCAGTAGTATGGGCGGGAGCTCCTACGAGCAGTACTTC. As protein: CASSMGGSSYEQYF.

The CDR3 DNA reads as TGTGCCAGCAGCTTAAGGGCAACTAGCGGGCGGGGCGCAGATACGCAGTATTTT. Protein product: CASSLRATSGRGADTQYF. V is TRBV7-6 and J is TRBJ2-3, with 9 positions matching TRBD2. The CDR3 sequence is 18 residues long. Germline V gene sequence: CDR1 SGHVS, CDR2 FNYEAQ. The V segment lost 2 bases and the J segment 4 bases; nucleotides outside the gene matches: 13. Full variable domain (outside the CDR3, taken from reference TRBV7-6 and TRBJ2-3): GAGVSQSPRYKVTKRGQDVALRCDPISGHVSLYWYRQALGQGPEFLTYFNYEAQQDKSGLPNDRFSAERPEGSISTLTIQRTEQRDSAMYRCASSLRATSGRGADTQYFGPGTRLTVL.

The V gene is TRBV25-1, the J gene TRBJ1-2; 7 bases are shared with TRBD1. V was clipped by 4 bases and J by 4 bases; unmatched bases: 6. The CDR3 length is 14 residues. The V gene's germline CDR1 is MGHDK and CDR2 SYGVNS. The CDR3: CASSVAGGVYGYTF. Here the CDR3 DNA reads TGTGCCAGCAGTGTGGCAGGGGGTGTCTATGGCTACACCTTC.

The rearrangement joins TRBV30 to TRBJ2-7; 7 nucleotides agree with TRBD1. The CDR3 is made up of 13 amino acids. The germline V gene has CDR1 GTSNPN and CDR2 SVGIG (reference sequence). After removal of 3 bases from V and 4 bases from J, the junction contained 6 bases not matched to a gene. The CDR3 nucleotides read TGTGCCTGGAGCGCAGGGGGATATTACGAGCAGTACTTC. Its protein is CAWSAGGYYEQYF.

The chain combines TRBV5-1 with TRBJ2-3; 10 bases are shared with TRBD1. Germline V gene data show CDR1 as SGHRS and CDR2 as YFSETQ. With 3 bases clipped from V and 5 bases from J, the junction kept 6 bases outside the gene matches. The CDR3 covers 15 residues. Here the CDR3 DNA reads TGCGCCAGCAGCTCCGGGACAGGGGTCATAGATACGCAGTATTTT. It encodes CASSSGTGVIDTQYF.

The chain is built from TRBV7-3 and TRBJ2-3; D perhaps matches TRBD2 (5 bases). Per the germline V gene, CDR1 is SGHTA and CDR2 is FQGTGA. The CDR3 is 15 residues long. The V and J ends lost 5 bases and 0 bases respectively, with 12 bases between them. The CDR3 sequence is CASSMRVTSTDTQYF. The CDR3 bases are TGTGCCAGCAGCATGAGGGTGACTAGCACAGATACGCAGTATTTT.

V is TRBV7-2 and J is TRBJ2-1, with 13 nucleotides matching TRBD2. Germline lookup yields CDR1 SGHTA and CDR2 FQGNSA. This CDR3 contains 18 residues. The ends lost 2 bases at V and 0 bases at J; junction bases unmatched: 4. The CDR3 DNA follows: TGTGCCAGCAGCTTATATTGGACTAGCGGGGGCTCCTACAATGAGCAGTTCTTC. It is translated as CASSLYWTSGGSYNEQFF. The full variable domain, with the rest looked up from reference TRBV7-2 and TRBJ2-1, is GAGVSQSPSNKVTEKGKDVELRCDPISGHTALYWYRQSLGQGLEFLIYFQGNSAPDKSGLPSDRFSAERTGGSVSTLTIQRTQQEDSAVYLCASSLYWTSGGSYNEQFFGPGTRLTVL.

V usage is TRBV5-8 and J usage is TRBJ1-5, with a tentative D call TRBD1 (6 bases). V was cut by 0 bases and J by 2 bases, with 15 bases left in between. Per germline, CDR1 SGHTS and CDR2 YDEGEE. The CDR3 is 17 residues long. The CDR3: CASSLEGVAGGNQPQHF. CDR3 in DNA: TGTGCCAGCAGCTTGGAGGGGGTCGCAGGGGGCAATCAGCCCCAGCATTTT.

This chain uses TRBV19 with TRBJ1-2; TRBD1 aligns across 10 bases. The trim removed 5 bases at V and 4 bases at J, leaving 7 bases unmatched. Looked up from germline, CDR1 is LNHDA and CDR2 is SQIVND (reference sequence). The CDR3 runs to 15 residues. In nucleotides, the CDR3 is TGTGCCAGTAGTCCCGACAGGGGGCTAGGCTATGGCTACACCTTC. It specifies CASSPDRGLGYGYTF.

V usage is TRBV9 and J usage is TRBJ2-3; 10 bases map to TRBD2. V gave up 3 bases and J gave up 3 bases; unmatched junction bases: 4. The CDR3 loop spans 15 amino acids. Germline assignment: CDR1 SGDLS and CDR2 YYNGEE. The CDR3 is CASSAGLAWTDTQYF. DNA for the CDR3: TGTGCCAGCAGCGCGGGACTAGCGTGGACAGATACGCAGTATTTT.

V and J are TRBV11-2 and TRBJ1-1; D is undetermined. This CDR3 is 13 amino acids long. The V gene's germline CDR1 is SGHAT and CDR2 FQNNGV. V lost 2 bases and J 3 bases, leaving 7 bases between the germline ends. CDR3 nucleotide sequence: TGTGCCAGCAGCTTATTTCGGGACACTGAAGCTTTCTTT. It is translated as CASSLFRDTEAFF.

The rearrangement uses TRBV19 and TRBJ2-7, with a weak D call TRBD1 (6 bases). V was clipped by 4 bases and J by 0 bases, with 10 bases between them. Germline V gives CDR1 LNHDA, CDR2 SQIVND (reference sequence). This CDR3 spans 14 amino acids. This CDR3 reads CASSTQGFSYEQYF. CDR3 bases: TGTGCCAGTAGTACGCAGGGGTTCTCCTACGAGCAGTACTTC.

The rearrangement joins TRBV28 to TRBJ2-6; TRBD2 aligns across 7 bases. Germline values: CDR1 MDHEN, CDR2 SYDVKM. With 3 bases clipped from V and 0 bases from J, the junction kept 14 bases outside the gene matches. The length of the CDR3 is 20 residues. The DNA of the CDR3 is TGTGCCAGCAGTTTCGCCTTTGCCCTAGCGGTAGGCTCTGGGGCCAACGTCCTGACTTTC. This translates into CASSFAFALAVGSGANVLTF.